This paragraph reports one TCR beta chain. These data are taken from a study of T cell responses to AZD1222 COVID-19 vaccine. This table comes from immunoSEQ multiplex PCR, and its TCRdb copy is limited to in-frame clones, with some not included. This sample has approximately 120,000 clones, with about 89% found just once. V dropped 1 base and J dropped 1 base, with 4 bases sitting between them. CDR1 SGHTA and CDR2 FQGNSA come from the germline V gene. This CDR3 is 13 amino acids long. The TCR was taken from an adult in good health. The starting material was peripheral blood, obtained on day 0 of MenACWY control vaccination. The chain couples TRBV7-2 to TRBJ1-1; D gene ambiguous. CDR3 nucleotides: TGTGCCAGCAGCTTAGATGAGAACACTGAAGCTTTCTTT. It codes for CASSLDENTEAFF.